A single sample gave rise to the 11 T cell receptor beta chains below, sequenced in a study of T cell repertoires in cytomegalovirus infection. TCRdb fed the reads into MiXCR, producing one record per CDR3 protein. The sample shows approximately 500,000 distinct CDR3 sequences, 15% to 20% of them seen only once. Sequencing input: CD8+ T cells from PBMCs. These TCRs come from a human donor in good health (CMV status not recorded). Some clones in this sample may be carry-over from other donors' samples.

Only a few counts were recorded for this clonotype. The rearrangement uses TRBV5-1 and TRBJ2-7, with D perhaps TRBD2 (6 bases). Per germline, CDR1 SGHRS and CDR2 YFSETQ. V lost 0 bases and J 0 bases, leaving 13 bases between the germline ends. This CDR3 contains 16 residues. CDR3 in DNA: TGCGCCAGCAGCTTGGAGTCCGGGGGACCCTCCTACGAGCAGTACTTC. Amino acids: CASSLESGGPSYEQYF.

V gene TRBV5-1 combines with J gene TRBJ1-3; the D is unclear. Per germline, CDR1 SGHRS and CDR2 YFSETQ. This CDR3 comprises 14 residues. V was trimmed by 8 bases and J by 0 bases, leaving 12 bases between them. The CDR3 region is CASTLGPSGNTIYF. CDR3 nucleotide sequence: TGCGCCAGTACACTTGGGCCCTCTGGAAACACCATATATTTT. The variable domain in full, completed from reference TRBV5-1 and TRBJ1-3, reads KAGVTQTPRYLIKTRGQQVTLSCSPISGHRSVSWYQQTPGQGLQFLFEYFSETQRNKGNFPGRFSGRQFSNSRSEMNVSTLELGDSALYLCASTLGPSGNTIYFGEGSWLTVV.

In this sample, this clonotype turned up a few times. V is TRBV20-1 and J is TRBJ1-5, with D hard to call. The germline CDR1 and CDR2 sequences are DFQATT and SNEGSKA (reference sequence). Trimming cost V 0 bases and J 0 bases, with 9 bases left between them. This CDR3 comprises 15 residues. CDR3 amino acids: CSAREWGVSNQPQHF. DNA of the CDR3: TGCAGTGCTAGAGAATGGGGAGTTAGCAATCAGCCCCAGCATTTT.

V gene TRBV25-1 combines with J gene TRBJ2-3; TRBD1 agrees at 9 bases. Trimming took 6 bases from V and 4 from J; bases not matched to a gene: 8. The germline CDR1 and CDR2 sequences are MGHDK and SYGVNS. The CDR3 length is 15 residues. The CDR3 sequence: CASSSGTGWPDTQYF. The CDR3 nucleotides read TGTGCCAGCAGCTCCGGGACAGGGTGGCCAGATACGCAGTATTTT.

The chain employs TRBV5-1 and TRBJ2-7; TRBD1 might be the D (6 bases). Germline V lookup: CDR1 SGHRS, CDR2 YFSETQ. Trimming left V 4 bases short and J 5 bases short, with 13 bases between. The CDR3 spans 13 residues. DNA of the CDR3: TGCGCCAGCAGCCCATGGACAGTAAACGAGCAGTACTTC. It is translated as CASSPWTVNEQYF.

The chain has TRBV19 and TRBJ1-1, with D unclear. The ends were cut back, 3 bases at V and 0 bases at J, with 17 bases in the middle. This CDR3 is 17 amino acids long. Germline V gene lookup returns CDR1 LNHDA and CDR2 SQIVND (reference sequence). The CDR3 sequence is CASSMNSRYPMNTEAFF. The CDR3 DNA is TGTGCCAGTAGTATGAATAGTCGGTACCCCATGAACACTGAAGCTTTCTTT.

This clonotype was counted at least ten times. The chain recombines TRBV6-5 with TRBJ1-1; 7 positions match TRBD1. The CDR3 totals 14 residues. Germline assignment: CDR1 MNHEY and CDR2 SVGAGI. Germline trimming cut 7 bases from V and 4 bases from J; bases unmatched to any gene: 9. In DNA, the CDR3 is TGTGCCAGCACCGAATACAGGGGCGGCACTGAAGCTTTCTTT. Encoded protein: CASTEYRGGTEAFF.

This clonotype was found many times. The chain uses TRBV10-3 and TRBJ2-7, with 8 bases matching TRBD1. CDR1 is ENHRY, CDR2 SYGVKD, per germline. CDR3 length equals 13 residues. Losses at the gene ends were 3 bases for V and 6 bases for J; bases not matched to a gene: 4. The CDR3 sequence: CAISEDRGREQYF. As DNA, the CDR3 is TGTGCCATCAGTGAAGACAGGGGACGCGAGCAGTACTTC.

The gene calls are TRBV6-1 and TRBJ2-2; D is unresolved. The CDR3 length is 14 residues. Trimming removed 3 bases from V and 3 bases from J, with 8 bases in between. Germline loops: CDR1 MNHNS, CDR2 SASEGT. The CDR3 DNA sequence: TGTGCCAGCAGTGAGACTGGTTACACCGGGGAGCTGTTTTTT. As protein: CASSETGYTGELFF.

This clonotype was found a few times. This rearrangement joins TRBV27 to TRBJ2-4; maybe TRBD1 (5 bases). CDR1 and CDR2 (germline): MNHEY, SMNVEV (reference sequence). The V end was cut by 8 bases, the J end by 8 bases, with 13 bases between. This CDR3 contains 12 residues. The CDR3 DNA sequence: TGTGCCAGCGGATCAGGGTTTGACATTCAGTACTTC. Translated, it gives CASGSGFDIQYF.

This clonotype was seen repeatedly, ten times or more. J is TRBJ1-1 and V is TRBV7-9; a possible D gene is TRBD1 (6 bases). V was shortened by 5 bases and J by 0 bases, with 13 bases between the two germline ends. Germline CDR1 is SEHNR and CDR2 is FQNEAQ (reference sequence). The CDR3 spans 15 residues. In DNA, the CDR3 is TGTGCCAGCAGCGATAGACAGGAACTGAACACTGAAGCTTTCTTT. This translates into CASSDRQELNTEAFF.